These 29 T cell receptor beta chains came from one sample sequenced in a study of OX40 agonist ivuxolimab in advanced cancers. Sequencing used immunoSEQ multiplex PCR; TCRdb keeps in-frame clones, though not all of them. The top ten clones hold 10% to 15% of a sample with about 19,000 clones, more than 80% of them seen once. This sample comprised CD4+ or CD8+ T cells sorted from blood, obtained in a trial of the OX40 agonist ivuxolimab. The receptors derive from an adult with an advanced solid tumor such as melanoma, head and neck, liver or kidney cancer.

The gene calls are TRBV19 and TRBJ1-1, with a possible D match to TRBD1 (6 bases). V was pared by 3 bases and J by 0 bases, with 17 bases between. Germline V gives CDR1 LNHDA, CDR2 SQIVND (reference sequence). The CDR3 contains 17 residues. CDR3 region: CASSITGSIRVNTEAFF. CDR3 nucleotides: TGTGCCAGTAGTATTACAGGGTCAATAAGGGTGAACACTGAAGCTTTCTTT.

For this clone: The same CDR3 also results from other DNA sequences found in this sample. The gene calls are TRBV5-1 and TRBJ2-7, with a possible D match to TRBD2 (6 bases). The germline V gene has CDR1 SGHRS and CDR2 YFSETQ. Trimming cost V 8 bases and J 2 bases, with 20 bases left between them. The CDR3 is 15 residues long. The CDR3 DNA follows: TGCGCCAGTAGCCCTCACCCGGAGGGTCCCTACGAGCAGTACTTC. Protein product: CASSPHPEGPYEQYF.

This clone came up a few times. The V call is TRBV5-6, the J call TRBJ1-1; TRBD1 matches 10 bases. Losses at the gene ends were 0 bases for V and 11 bases for J; bases not matched to a gene: 4. The germline gives CDR1 SGHDT, CDR2 YYEEEE. The CDR3 contains 13 residues. CDR3 protein: CASSLGTGGDAFF. The CDR3 DNA is TGTGCCAGCAGCTTGGGGACAGGGGGTGACGCTTTCTTT. The full variable domain, in which reference TRBV5-6 and TRBJ1-1 provide the parts outside the CDR3, is DAGVTQSPTHLIKTRGQQVTLRCSPKSGHDTVSWYQQALGQGPQFIFQYYEEEERQRGNFPDRFSGHQFPNYSSELNVNALLLGDSALYLCASSLGTGGDAFFGQGTRLTVV.

The chain joins TRBV28 to TRBJ1-2; D is perhaps TRBD1 (6 bases). The ends were cut back, 5 bases at V and 8 bases at J, with 21 bases in the middle. Germline V CDR1 and CDR2: MDHEN, SYDVKM. The CDR3 extends over 15 amino acids. The CDR3 coding sequence is TGTGCCAGCAGTCTCCTCGGGGACGGGGGCAGCGGCTACACCTTC. Encoded protein: CASSLLGDGGSGYTF.

The rearrangement uses TRBV6-5 and TRBJ2-1; D might be TRBD2 (6 bases). In germline, CDR1 is MNHEY, CDR2 SVGAGI. Trimming left V 5 bases short and J 10 bases short, with 15 bases between. The CDR3 runs 13 residues. CDR3 bases: TGTGCCAGCAGTCCCGAAAGCGGGCGGGAGCAGTTCTTC. Its translation: CASSPESGREQFF.

The chain has TRBV29-1 and TRBJ1-2; D call uncertain. This CDR3 is 13 amino acids long. V was trimmed by 6 bases and J by 0 bases, leaving 11 bases between them. The germline gives CDR1 SQVTM, CDR2 ANQGSEA. The CDR3 DNA reads TGCAGCGTGCCACAAGGAACTAACTATGGCTACACCTTC. This gives the protein CSVPQGTNYGYTF. The entire variable domain, with the rest obtained from reference TRBV29-1 and TRBJ1-2, is as follows: SAVISQKPSRDICQRGTSLTIQCQVDSQVTMMFWYRQQPGQSLTLIATANQGSEATYESGFVIDKFPISRPNLTFSTLTVSNMSPEDSSIYLCSVPQGTNYGYTFGSGTRLTVV.

The CDR3 reads CASSLFGAGTGELFF. CDR3 nucleotide sequence: TGTGCCAGCAGCTTGTTTGGGGCGGGGACCGGGGAGCTGTTTTTT. V is TRBV5-5 and J is TRBJ2-2; maybe TRBD2 (6 bases). The length of the CDR3 is 15 residues. Germline V gives CDR1 SGHKS, CDR2 YYEKEE (reference sequence). Trimming pared 1 base from V and 5 bases from J, leaving 12 bases between.

The rearrangement joins TRBV7-9 to TRBJ1-1; 11 bases map to TRBD1. From germline, CDR1 is SEHNR and CDR2 FQNEAQ (reference sequence). V lost 2 bases to trimming and J lost 4 bases; unmatched junction nucleotides: 3. This CDR3 region has 15 residues. The CDR3 DNA sequence: TGTGCCAGCAGCTTAACGGGACAGGGGGGCACTGAAGCTTTCTTT. This gives the protein CASSLTGQGGTEAFF.

The rearrangement links TRBV7-2 to TRBJ1-5; perhaps TRBD1 as D (5 bases). Germline lookup yields CDR1 SGHTA and CDR2 FQGNSA. Trimming stripped 5 bases from V and 7 bases from J, with 21 bases between. The CDR3 is 16 amino acids. As DNA, the CDR3 is TGTGCCAGCAGCCTCGGAGGGGACTCCAGGGTGCAGCCCCAGCATTTT. Translated, it gives CASSLGGDSRVQPQHF.

This chain links TRBV7-9 with TRBJ1-1; D unresolved. Germline CDR1 and CDR2: SEHNR and FQNEAQ (reference sequence). V was shortened by 1 base and J by 7 bases, with 7 bases between the two germline ends. This CDR3 has 12 residues. The CDR3 spells CASSLGRNEAFF. The CDR3 DNA sequence: TGTGCCAGCAGCTTAGGAAGGAATGAAGCTTTCTTT.

V gene TRBV27 combines with J gene TRBJ2-1; no reliable D call. Looked up from germline, CDR1 is MNHEY and CDR2 is SMNVEV (reference sequence). V dropped 0 bases and J dropped 7 bases, with 16 bases sitting between them. This CDR3 is built from 16 residues. The chain's CDR3 is CASSLSTALVRNEQFF. DNA of the CDR3: TGTGCCAGCAGTTTATCGACGGCCCTGGTGAGGAATGAGCAGTTCTTC.

This clone was seen more than once but under ten times. V is TRBV6-1 and J is TRBJ2-1; TRBD2 aligns across 8 bases. The junction had 8 bases not matched to a gene; V was cut back by 1 base and J by 6 bases. In germline, CDR1 is MNHNS, CDR2 SASEGT. This CDR3 region has 16 residues. The CDR3 sequence: CASSEGISGISNEQFF. CDR3 coding DNA: TGTGCCAGCAGTGAAGGAATTAGCGGGATCAGCAATGAGCAGTTCTTC.

V usage is TRBV11-2 and J usage is TRBJ2-3, with 7 bases identical to TRBD1. Germline V gene sequence: CDR1 SGHAT, CDR2 FQNNGV. V trimming: 5 bases; J trimming: 0 bases; junction bases outside the gene matches: 2. The length of the CDR3 is 14 residues. The CDR3 protein is CASSQGVSTDTQYF. For the CDR3, the DNA is TGTGCCAGCAGCCAGGGGGTAAGCACAGATACGCAGTATTTT.

The chain has TRBV6-5 and TRBJ2-1, with TRBD1 matching over 10 bases. The CDR3 contains 16 residues. The germline gives CDR1 MNHEY, CDR2 SVGAGI. Trimming removed 4 bases from V and 1 base from J; junction bases left unmatched: 4. This chain's CDR3 is CASSSGQGESYNEQFF. The CDR3 DNA sequence: TGTGCCAGCAGTTCCGGACAGGGGGAATCCTACAATGAGCAGTTCTTC.

This chain links TRBV11-2 with TRBJ1-2, with D possibly matching TRBD1 (6 bases). With 2 bases removed from V and 8 bases from J, the gap between germline ends came to 21 bases. Germline-derived CDR1 and CDR2 are SGHAT and FQNNGV. The CDR3 runs 16 residues. In nucleotides, the CDR3 is TGTGCCAGCAGCTTACGTCAACAGGGCCCGTTATTAGGCTACACCTTC. This encodes CASSLRQQGPLLGYTF.

The CDR3 here is CASSPGTDPGLYNEQFF. CDR3 nucleotide sequence: TGCGCCAGCAGCCCAGGGACAGATCCGGGCCTTTACAATGAGCAGTTCTTC. V is TRBV5-1 and J is TRBJ2-1; 7 positions match TRBD1. The CDR3 sequence is 17 residues long. From germline, CDR1 is SGHRS and CDR2 YFSETQ. Germline trimming cut 4 bases from V and 4 bases from J; bases unmatched to any gene: 14.

This chain connects TRBV4-1 to TRBJ1-6; maybe TRBD1 (6 bases). This CDR3 comprises 16 residues. CDR1 MGHRA and CDR2 YSYEKL come from the germline V gene. V shed 0 bases and J shed 7 bases, with 13 bases lying between them. CDR3 coding DNA: TGCGCCAGCAGCCAAGAAGGAGGGGGTCCAAATTCACCCCTCCACTTT. Protein sequence: CASSQEGGGPNSPLHF.

The genes are TRBV13 and TRBJ2-2, with TRBD2 as a possible D gene (5 bases). Germline CDR1 reads PRHDT; CDR2 reads FYEKMQ (reference sequence). The CDR3 consists of 12 residues. The germline V and J ends were trimmed by 5 bases and 6 bases, with 7 bases remaining between them. The CDR3 coding sequence is TGTGCCAGCAGCCGGGGTGCCGGGGAGCTGTTTTTT. This gives the protein CASSRGAGELFF.

This clone counts as medium-sized. This same CDR3 is encoded by further DNA sequences in the sample. The V gene is TRBV11-2, the J gene TRBJ2-3; D is perhaps TRBD2 (5 bases). CDR1 and CDR2 (germline): SGHAT, FQNNGV. The CDR3 runs to 14 residues. V lost 3 bases to trimming and J lost 4 bases, with 11 bases between them. The CDR3 protein is CASSLGSGADTQYF. As DNA, the CDR3 is TGTGCCAGCAGCTTGGGCTCCGGGGCAGATACGCAGTATTTT. The full variable domain, completed using reference TRBV11-2 and TRBJ2-3, is EAGVAQSPRYKIIEKRQSVAFWCNPISGHATLYWYQQILGQGPKLLIQFQNNGVVDDSQLPKDRFSAERLKGVDSTLKIQPAKLEDSAVYLCASSLGSGADTQYFGPGTRLTVL.

The genes are TRBV25-1 and TRBJ2-5, with unresolved D. TRBJ2-7 matches the DNA end more closely, so the J call is doubtful. Germline CDR1 is MGHDK and CDR2 is SYGVNS. The CDR3 consists of 14 residues. The DNA of the CDR3 is TGTGCCAGCAGTGAATTAACCGAAAACTACGAGCAGTACTTC. Translation: CASSELTENYEQYF.

This clone was observed once. This chain links TRBV5-1 with TRBJ2-7; the D gene could be TRBD1 or TRBD2 (6 bases each). Germline V CDR1 and CDR2: SGHRS, YFSETQ. There are 14 residues in the CDR3. V was trimmed by 0 bases and J by 2 bases, leaving 9 bases between them. CDR3 amino acids: CASSLAGATYEQYF. The CDR3 nucleotides are TGCGCCAGCAGCTTGGCGGGGGCTACCTACGAGCAGTACTTC. The variable domain in full, completed from reference TRBV5-1 and TRBJ2-7, reads KAGVTQTPRYLIKTRGQQVTLSCSPISGHRSVSWYQQTPGQGLQFLFEYFSETQRNKGNFPGRFSGRQFSNSRSEMNVSTLELGDSALYLCASSLAGATYEQYFGPGTRLTVT.

The CDR3 region has the DNA TGTGCCTCGGAAAGCGGTCCTGGAAACACCATATATTTT. This encodes CASESGPGNTIYF. This sequence joins TRBV30 and TRBJ1-3; unclear D gene. V lost 7 bases and J 2 bases, leaving 12 bases between the germline ends. CDR1 GTSNPN and CDR2 SVGIG come from the germline V gene (reference sequence). This CDR3 region has 13 residues.

This clone was recorded only once. The rearrangement uses TRBV5-4 and TRBJ2-3; a possible D gene is TRBD2 (6 bases). Germline V gene data show CDR1 as SGHNT and CDR2 as YYREEE (reference sequence). Trimming took 3 bases from V and 2 from J, leaving 16 bases between them. The CDR3 sequence is 16 residues long. CDR3 bases: TGTGCCAGCAGCTCCGGTCCGGGGGACCTCACAGATACGCAGTATTTT. It is translated as CASSSGPGDLTDTQYF.

The genes are TRBV21-1 and TRBJ2-7; no check of the table's D call, TRBD1, against the DNA was made. TRBV21-1 is labeled a pseudogene. The CDR3 extends over 15 amino acids. The CDR3 DNA follows: TGTGCCAGCAGGAGCACGGACAGGAAGGGCTACGAGCAGTACTTC. It encodes CASRSTDRKGYEQYF.

CDR3 region: CASSRLAGGKDEQFF. CDR3 DNA sequence: TGTGCCAGCAGCCGACTAGCGGGGGGGAAGGATGAGCAGTTCTTC. The rearrangement links TRBV27 to TRBJ2-1; 14 positions agree with TRBD2. This CDR3 has 15 amino acids. With V trimmed by 6 bases and J by 8 bases, 6 bases remained unmatched. CDR1 and CDR2 (germline): MNHEY, SMNVEV (reference sequence).

This chain connects TRBV29-1 to TRBJ2-1; the D gene is possibly TRBD2 (6 bases). The CDR3 loop spans 16 amino acids. Germline-derived CDR1 and CDR2 are SQVTM and ANQGSEA. V lost 1 base and J lost 0, with 13 bases in between. This chain's CDR3 is CSVEGTTRSSYNEQFF. In DNA form, the CDR3 reads TGCAGCGTTGAAGGGACTACCAGGAGCTCCTACAATGAGCAGTTCTTC.

The genes are TRBV5-1 and TRBJ1-1; TRBD1 is a possible D gene (6 bases). The CDR3 loop spans 14 amino acids. Trimming cost V 0 bases and J 3 bases, with 9 bases left between them. Per germline, CDR1 SGHRS and CDR2 YFSETQ. In DNA, the CDR3 is TGCGCCAGCAGCTTGGATCAGGGGTACACTGAAGCTTTCTTT. The encoded protein is CASSLDQGYTEAFF.

V and J are TRBV6-1 and TRBJ1-4; 7 bases agree with TRBD1. CDR3 length: 15 residues. Trimming took 3 bases from V and 0 from J; bases not matched to a gene: 1. Germline assignment: CDR1 MNHNS and CDR2 SASEGT. CDR3 sequence reads: CASSEQGATNEKLFF. CDR3 DNA sequence: TGTGCCAGCAGTGAGCAGGGGGCAACTAATGAAAAACTGTTTTTT.

In this sample, this clone turned up a few times. The chain carries TRBV7-6 and TRBJ2-1; unclear D gene. Germline V gene sequence: CDR1 SGHVS, CDR2 FNYEAQ. V was pared by 1 base and J by 8 bases, with 12 bases between. This CDR3 has 14 amino acids. As DNA, the CDR3 is TGTGCCAGCAGCTTAGGACCCGCTGGGGATGAGCAGTTCTTC. It yields the protein CASSLGPAGDEQFF.